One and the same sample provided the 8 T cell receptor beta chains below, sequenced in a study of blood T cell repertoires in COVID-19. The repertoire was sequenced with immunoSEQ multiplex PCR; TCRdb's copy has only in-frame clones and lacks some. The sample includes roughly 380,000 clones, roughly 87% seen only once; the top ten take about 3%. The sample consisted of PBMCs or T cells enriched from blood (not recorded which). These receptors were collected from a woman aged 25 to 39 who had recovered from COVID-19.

The CDR3 loop is CSVGAREETQYF. Here the CDR3 DNA reads TGCAGCGTTGGTGCCAGGGAAGAGACCCAGTACTTC. The chain joins TRBV29-1 to TRBJ2-5, with D tentatively TRBD1 (5 bases). The V and J ends lost 4 bases and 3 bases respectively, with 9 bases between them. The CDR3 is made up of 12 amino acids. Germline assignment: CDR1 SQVTM and CDR2 ANQGSEA.

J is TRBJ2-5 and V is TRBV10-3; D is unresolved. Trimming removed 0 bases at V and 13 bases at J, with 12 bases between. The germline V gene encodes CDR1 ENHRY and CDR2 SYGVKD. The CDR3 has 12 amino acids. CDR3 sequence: CAISESNSRPYF. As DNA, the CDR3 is TGTGCCATCAGTGAGTCGAACAGCCGACCGTACTTC.

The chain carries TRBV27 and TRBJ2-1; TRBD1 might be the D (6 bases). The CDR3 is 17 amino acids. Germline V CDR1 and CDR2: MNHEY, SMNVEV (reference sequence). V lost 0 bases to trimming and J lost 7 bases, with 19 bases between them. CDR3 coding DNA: TGTGCCAGCAGTTTATCGAGGAGACAGGTAGGGATAAATGAGCAGTTCTTC. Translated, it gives CASSLSRRQVGINEQFF.

CDR3 sequence reads: CASSPPGGSGANVLTF. Here the CDR3 DNA reads TGTGCCAGCAGCCCCCCCGGGGGGTCTGGGGCCAACGTCCTGACTTTC. This rearrangement joins TRBV5-6 to TRBJ2-6, with TRBD2 matching over 7 bases. V gave up 4 bases and J gave up 1 base; unmatched junction bases: 5. The CDR3 has 16 amino acids. Germline CDR1 SGHDT, CDR2 YYEEEE.

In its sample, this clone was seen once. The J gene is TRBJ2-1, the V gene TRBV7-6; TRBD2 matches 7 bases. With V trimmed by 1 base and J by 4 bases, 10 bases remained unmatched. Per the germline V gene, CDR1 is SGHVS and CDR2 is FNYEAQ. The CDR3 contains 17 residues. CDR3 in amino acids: CASSLGASGAVYNEQFF. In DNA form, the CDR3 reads TGTGCCAGCAGCTTAGGGGCTAGCGGAGCTGTTTACAATGAGCAGTTCTTC.

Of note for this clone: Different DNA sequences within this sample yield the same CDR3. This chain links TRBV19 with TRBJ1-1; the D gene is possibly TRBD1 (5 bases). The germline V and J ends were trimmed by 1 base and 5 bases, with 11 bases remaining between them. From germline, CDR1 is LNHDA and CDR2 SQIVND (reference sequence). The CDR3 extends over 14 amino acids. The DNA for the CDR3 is TGTGCCAGTAGTATAGGTGGGGGGGGGACTGAAGCTTTCTTT. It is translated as CASSIGGGGTEAFF. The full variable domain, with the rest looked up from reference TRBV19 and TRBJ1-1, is DGGITQSPKYLFRKEGQNVTLSCEQNLNHDAMYWYRQDPGQGLRLIYYSQIVNDFQKGDIAEGYSVSREKKESFPLTVTSAQKNPTAFYLCASSIGGGGTEAFFGQGTRLTVV.

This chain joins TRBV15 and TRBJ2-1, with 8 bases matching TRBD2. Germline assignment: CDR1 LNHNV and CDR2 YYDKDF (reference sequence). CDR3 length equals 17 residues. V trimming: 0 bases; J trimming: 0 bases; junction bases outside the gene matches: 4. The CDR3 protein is CATSRDLAGSSYNEQFF. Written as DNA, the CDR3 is TGTGCCACCAGCAGAGATTTAGCGGGGAGCTCCTACAATGAGCAGTTCTTC.

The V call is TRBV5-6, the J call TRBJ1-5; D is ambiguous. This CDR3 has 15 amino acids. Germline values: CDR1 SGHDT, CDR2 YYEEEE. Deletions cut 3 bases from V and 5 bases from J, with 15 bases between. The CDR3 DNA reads TGTGCCAGCAGCTACGGCTCGGGGTGGGATCAGCCCCAGCATTTT. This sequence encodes CASSYGSGWDQPQHF.